This TCR beta chain appears in the sequencing data of a study of cytomegalovirus exposure and HLA in healthy donors. Study in general: The 550 to 700 first-cohort repertoires and the 100 to 150 validation repertoires shared the same platform, a later analysis reported.

Sequenced by immunoSEQ multiplex PCR; TCRdb stores in-frame clones only, minus some. The sample shows more than 140,000 clones, roughly nine tenths of them seen only once. Notes on the study in general: There were a few CMV-associated chains whose specificity for CMV antigens was confirmed in vitro.

The study drew the donors from its approximately 110-subject validation cohort, separate from the approximately 700-subject first cohort. This clone was seen only once. Its cognate antigen is unknown. This receptor was obtained from a woman between 18 and 29 years old in good health and CMV-seropositive. The sample was PBMCs.

CDR3 in amino acids: CASSPSGRALFF. CDR3 bases: TGTGCCAGCAGCCCGAGCGGGAGGGCCTTGTTCTTC. The chain recombines TRBV5-5 with TRBJ2-1; 10 bases fit TRBD2. The CDR3 contains 12 residues. Trimming cost V 4 bases and J 15 bases; bases outside gene matches: 7. The V gene's germline CDR1 is SGHKS and CDR2 YYEKEE (reference sequence).